These 16 T cell receptor beta chains were all obtained from the same sample, sequenced in a study of Ad26.COV2.S vaccination and SARS-CoV-2 variants. Data came from immunoSEQ multiplex PCR; TCRdb stores just in-frame clones and leaves some out. The table has roughly 700,000 clones, roughly nine tenths seen once. Sample treatment: 15 to 20 received Ad26.COV2.S at low or high dose, single or two shots; 5 received placebo; per-sample allocation not given. Material that was analyzed had been drawn on day 63 after the first vaccine or placebo injection. Here the sequenced sample was peripheral blood, taken in a trial of Ad26.COV2.S vaccine versus placebo. The receptors here all came from a person between 18 and 60 years old who received the Ad26.COV2.S COVID-19 vaccine or a placebo.

V is TRBV19 and J is TRBJ1-1; D uncertain. Trimming pared 3 bases from V and 3 bases from J, leaving 14 bases between. The CDR3 is 15 residues long. Germline V gene data show CDR1 as LNHDA and CDR2 as SQIVND (reference sequence). The CDR3 region has the DNA TGTGCCAGTAGTATTGTAAGGGTTGGCGACACTGAAGCTTTCTTT. Translation gives CASSIVRVGDTEAFF. The full variable domain, rest sourced from reference TRBV19 and TRBJ1-1, is DGGITQSPKYLFRKEGQNVTLSCEQNLNHDAMYWYRQDPGQGLRLIYYSQIVNDFQKGDIAEGYSVSREKKESFPLTVTSAQKNPTAFYLCASSIVRVGDTEAFFGQGTRLTVV.

The sample holds a few counts of this clone. The gene calls are TRBV7-9 and TRBJ1-2; 9 bases map to TRBD1. This CDR3 has 14 residues. V shed 5 bases and J 4 bases; nucleotides not matched to a gene: 5. CDR1 is SEHNR and CDR2 is FQNEAQ in the germline V gene (reference sequence). In DNA form, the CDR3 reads TGTGCCAGCAGCAGGGACAGGGCTTTCTATGGCTACACCTTC. As protein: CASSRDRAFYGYTF.

This clone appeared a single time. The CDR3 protein is CASSLERRGRTDTQYF. CDR3 DNA: TGCGCCAGCAGCTTGGAACGGCGGGGGAGGACAGATACGCAGTATTTT. V usage is TRBV5-1 and J usage is TRBJ2-3, with 7 bases lining up with TRBD2. The CDR3 contains 16 residues. V gave up 0 bases and J gave up 3 bases; unmatched junction bases: 7. Looked up from germline, CDR1 is SGHRS and CDR2 is YFSETQ. Combining the CDR3 with reference TRBV5-1 and TRBJ2-3 gives the whole variable domain KAGVTQTPRYLIKTRGQQVTLSCSPISGHRSVSWYQQTPGQGLQFLFEYFSETQRNKGNFPGRFSGRQFSNSRSEMNVSTLELGDSALYLCASSLERRGRTDTQYFGPGTRLTVL.

CDR3 nucleotides: TGTGCCAGCAGCCAAGAGGGGCAGCGAGACCGGGAGCTGTTTTTT. Its translation is CASSQEGQRDRELFF. V usage is TRBV4-2 and J usage is TRBJ2-2, with a possible D match to TRBD1 (5 bases). Germline CDR1 LGHNA, CDR2 YNFKEQ. Trimming left V 0 bases short and J 9 bases short, with 14 bases between. The CDR3 contains 15 residues.

The CDR3 is CASSGPGADRGTDTQYF. CDR3 DNA: TGTGCCAGCAGCGGGCCCGGTGCGGACAGGGGAACAGATACGCAGTATTTT. The rearrangement links TRBV7-8 to TRBJ2-3; 9 positions match TRBD1. The V gene end was trimmed by 5 bases and the J gene end by 3 bases; junction bases not matched to a gene: 12. CDR1 is SGHVS and CDR2 is FQNEAQ in the germline V gene. The CDR3 runs 17 residues. The full variable domain, completed using reference TRBV7-8 and TRBJ2-3, is GAGVSQSPRYKVAKRGQDVALRCDPISGHVSLFWYQQALGQGPEFLTYFQNEAQLDKSGLPSDRFFAERPEGSVSTLKIQRTQQEDSAVYLCASSGPGADRGTDTQYFGPGTRLTVL.

The rearrangement uses TRBV6-4 and TRBJ2-6; TRBD1 or TRBD2 may be the D gene (6 bases each). Germline V gene sequence: CDR1 MRHNA, CDR2 SNTAGT. The CDR3 spans 15 residues. V gave up 7 bases and J gave up 0 bases, with 10 bases separating them. The CDR3 region has the DNA TGTGCCAGCAAGGGGGGAAGCTCTGGGGCCAACGTCCTGACTTTC. Its protein is CASKGGSSGANVLTF.

The V call is TRBV12-3 or TRBV12-4, the J call TRBJ2-7, with D possibly matching TRBD2 (7 bases). The CDR3 extends over 13 amino acids. V was clipped by 8 bases and J by 6 bases, with 17 bases between them. The CDR3 is CASWGRGSGEQYF. The DNA for the CDR3 is TGTGCCAGCTGGGGGCGCGGGAGCGGCGAGCAGTACTTC.

The chain employs TRBV19 and TRBJ2-3; 10 bases align to TRBD2. The germline V gene has CDR1 LNHDA and CDR2 SQIVND (reference sequence). This CDR3 is built from 17 residues. V lost 6 bases, J lost 4 bases, and 13 bases stayed unmatched. CDR3 bases: TGTGCCAGTAGCTGGGGGGCTAGCGGGAGTACCCCAGATACGCAGTATTTT. This gives the protein CASSWGASGSTPDTQYF. Full variable domain (rest looked up from reference TRBV19 and TRBJ2-3): DGGITQSPKYLFRKEGQNVTLSCEQNLNHDAMYWYRQDPGQGLRLIYYSQIVNDFQKGDIAEGYSVSREKKESFPLTVTSAQKNPTAFYLCASSWGASGSTPDTQYFGPGTRLTVL.

The V call is TRBV7-8, the J call TRBJ1-2, with D tentatively TRBD1 (5 bases). V lost 3 bases and J 4 bases, leaving 12 bases between the germline ends. The germline V gene has CDR1 SGHVS and CDR2 FQNEAQ. The CDR3 totals 14 residues. The CDR3: CASSLWGNAYGYTF. The DNA for the CDR3 is TGTGCCAGCAGCTTGTGGGGCAACGCCTATGGCTACACCTTC.

The rearrangement uses TRBV5-4 and TRBJ2-4; D uncertain. Deletions cut 0 bases from V and 6 bases from J, with 7 bases between. The CDR3 spans 13 residues. Germline CDR1 reads SGHNT; CDR2 reads YYREEE (reference sequence). The CDR3 bases are TGTGCCAGCAGCTTGGGACAAATAAACATTCAGTACTTC. The encoded protein is CASSLGQINIQYF.

The chain recombines TRBV5-1 with TRBJ2-1; 8 bases map to TRBD1. This CDR3 comprises 17 residues. Germline CDR1 and CDR2: SGHRS and YFSETQ. V was clipped by 1 base and J by 2 bases; unmatched bases: 8. CDR3 in amino acids: CASSLRATGGTYNEQFF. The CDR3 DNA sequence: TGCGCCAGCAGCTTGCGGGCTACAGGGGGAACCTACAATGAGCAGTTCTTC.

The J gene is TRBJ2-1, the V gene TRBV9; D is ambiguous. Germline values: CDR1 SGDLS, CDR2 YYNGEE. The CDR3 is made up of 15 amino acids. The V end lost 4 bases, the J end lost 7 bases, and 18 bases lay between the germline ends. The CDR3 reads CASSRTPSRLNEQFF. The CDR3 coding sequence is TGTGCCAGCAGCCGCACCCCGTCCCGGTTGAATGAGCAGTTCTTC.

As for this clone: The same CDR3 arises from other DNA sequences in this sample as well. The CDR3 loop reads CASSPSGELFF. CDR3 sequence (DNA): TGTGCCAGCAGCCCATCCGGGGAGCTGTTTTTT. The V gene is TRBV7-9, the J gene TRBJ2-2; D not certain. This CDR3 has 11 residues. Germline V gene sequence: CDR1 SEHNR, CDR2 FQNEAQ (reference sequence). The V and J ends lost 5 bases and 6 bases respectively, with 4 bases between them.

The V call is TRBV20-1, the J call TRBJ2-1; the D call may be TRBD1 or TRBD2 (5 bases each). V shed 3 bases and J shed 2 bases, with 11 bases lying between them. Germline V lookup: CDR1 DFQATT, CDR2 SNEGSKA (reference sequence). CDR3 length equals 14 residues. The CDR3 bases are TGCAGTGCTAGTTCGGGACCAACCTACAATGAGCAGTTCTTC. It yields the protein CSASSGPTYNEQFF.

V usage is TRBV30 and J usage is TRBJ2-7; no definite D call. The V end was cut by 0 bases, the J end by 2 bases, with 8 bases between. CDR3 length: 13 amino acids. Germline V gene sequence: CDR1 GTSNPN, CDR2 SVGIG (reference sequence). In DNA, the CDR3 is TGTGCCTGGAGTGTACGTCGGACCTACGAGCAGTACTTC. Amino acids: CAWSVRRTYEQYF.

This rearrangement joins TRBV7-9 to TRBJ1-5; no firm D call. CDR1 is SEHNR, CDR2 FQNEAQ, per germline (reference sequence). The CDR3 is 15 amino acids. V lost 5 bases and J 4 bases, leaving 15 bases between the germline ends. CDR3 sequence: CASSPRKRVNQPQHF. CDR3 nucleotides: TGTGCCAGCAGCCCGAGGAAAAGGGTGAATCAGCCCCAGCATTTT. Using reference TRBV7-9 and TRBJ1-5 for the parts outside the CDR3, the full variable domain is DTGVSQNPRHKITKRGQNVTFRCDPISEHNRLYWYRQTLGQGPEFLTYFQNEAQLEKSRLLSDRFSAERPKGSFSTLEIQRTEQGDSAMYLCASSPRKRVNQPQHFGDGTRLSIL.